The 29 T cell receptor beta chains below were found in one sample sequenced in a study of T-cell memory formation after mild COVID-19. TCRdb used MiXCR to reprocess the 5' RACE reads, holding one entry per CDR3 protein. The sample has about 350,000 distinct CDR3 sequences, roughly an eighth seen once. The specimen sequenced was PBMCs or a T cell subset sorted from them (not recorded which). Every receptor here comes from a man between 18 and 35 years old who had mild COVID-19 (a few samples of this study predate the infection). Cell type and time point are not known.

The V gene is TRBV28, the J gene TRBJ1-5, with a weak D call TRBD1 (5 bases). Germline V CDR1 and CDR2: MDHEN, SYDVKM. CDR3 length: 14 amino acids. V shed 2 bases and J shed 6 bases, with 11 bases lying between them. The CDR3 loop reads CASSLGRGRQPQHF. CDR3 coding DNA: TGTGCCAGCAGTTTAGGTAGGGGTCGTCAGCCCCAGCATTTT.

This clonotype was seen only a few times. This CDR3 reads CASSFNRGLNSPLHF. Written as DNA, the CDR3 is TGTGCCAGCAGTTTCAACCGGGGGCTTAATTCACCCCTCCACTTT. The chain is built from TRBV6-2 or TRBV6-3 and TRBJ1-6; perhaps TRBD1 as D (6 bases). Looked up from germline, CDR1 is MNHEY and CDR2 is SVGEGT. Trimming removed 4 bases at V and 6 bases at J, with 13 bases between. The CDR3 sequence is 15 residues long.

V usage is TRBV7-8 and J usage is TRBJ2-5, with 8 nucleotides matching TRBD2. V shed 5 bases and J 7 bases; nucleotides not matched to a gene: 12. This CDR3 has 15 amino acids. Germline V gene data show CDR1 as SGHVS and CDR2 as FQNEAQ. The CDR3 loop reads CASSRGGGPGGTQYF. CDR3 bases: TGTGCCAGCAGCCGGGGGGGGGGCCCCGGTGGGACCCAGTACTTC.

V gene TRBV7-6 combines with J gene TRBJ1-5, with D perhaps TRBD1 (5 bases). Germline V gene data show CDR1 as SGHVS and CDR2 as FNYEAQ. V shed 5 bases and J shed 7 bases, with 18 bases lying between them. The CDR3 length is 15 residues. CDR3 protein: CASSLGTPRAQPQHF. For the CDR3, the DNA is TGTGCCAGCAGCCTCGGGACCCCCCGGGCCCAGCCCCAGCATTTT.

This clonotype was observed a few times. The rearrangement uses TRBV19 and TRBJ1-2; TRBD1 matches 9 bases. The CDR3 loop spans 17 amino acids. CDR1 and CDR2 from the germline V gene are LNHDA and SQIVND (reference sequence). Unmatched junction bases numbered 13, after V lost 6 bases and J lost 2 bases. The CDR3 DNA is TGTGCCAGTAGATGGGGGACAGGGCTCGGCGGAAACTATGGCTACACCTTC. It specifies CASRWGTGLGGNYGYTF.

V is TRBV12-3 or TRBV12-4 and J is TRBJ2-7, with 9 bases matching TRBD2. V lost 0 bases, J lost 6 bases, and 6 bases stayed unmatched. The CDR3 extends over 15 amino acids. The CDR3 spells CASSLAGLAPGEQYF. The DNA of the CDR3 is TGTGCCAGCAGTTTAGCGGGACTAGCCCCGGGCGAGCAGTACTTC.

This clonotype has at least ten counts. This chain uses TRBV12-3 or TRBV12-4 with TRBJ2-2; the D gene could be TRBD1 or TRBD2 (5 bases each). CDR3 length equals 15 residues. V was trimmed by 6 bases and J by 5 bases, leaving 16 bases between them. The CDR3 region has the DNA TGTGCCAGCAGCCCCTCGGGGACCCGGACCGGGGAGCTGTTTTTT. This gives the protein CASSPSGTRTGELFF.

This clonotype was counted between two and nine times. The chain is built from TRBV4-3 and TRBJ2-3, with 7 bases identical to TRBD2. Germline values: CDR1 LGHNA, CDR2 YSLEER. CDR3 length: 16 residues. Trimming removed 0 bases from V and 2 bases from J; junction bases left unmatched: 5. The CDR3 DNA reads TGCGCCAGCAGCCAAGACGCTAGCGGCTTCACAGATACGCAGTATTTT. This encodes CASSQDASGFTDTQYF.

The gene calls are TRBV5-1 and TRBJ2-7, with 8 positions matching TRBD2. After removal of 4 bases from V and 2 bases from J, the junction contained 5 bases not matched to a gene. CDR1 is SGHRS and CDR2 is YFSETQ in the germline V gene. This CDR3 has 14 residues. The chain's CDR3 is CASSPGGGPYEQYV. CDR3 nucleotides: TGCGCCAGCAGCCCGGGAGGGGGGCCCTACGAGCAGTACGTC.

This clonotype was seen only a few times. This rearrangement joins TRBV14 to TRBJ2-5, with TRBD2 matching over 7 bases. With V trimmed by 4 bases and J by 2 bases, 4 bases remained unmatched. Germline lookup yields CDR1 SGHDN and CDR2 FVKESK. This CDR3 spans 14 amino acids. CDR3 coding DNA: TGTGCCAGCAGCCGACTAGCCCGGCAAGAGACCCAGTACTTC. Amino acids: CASSRLARQETQYF.

The table lists this clonotype with many counts. V gene TRBV6-2 or TRBV6-3 combines with J gene TRBJ1-2; D might be TRBD1 (5 bases). Trimming removed 2 bases at V and 7 bases at J, with 14 bases between. The CDR3 runs to 14 residues. CDR1 MNHEY and CDR2 SVGEGT come from the germline V gene. The CDR3 protein is CASSYISGIGGYTF. As DNA, the CDR3 is TGTGCCAGCAGTTACATATCAGGGATCGGTGGCTACACCTTC.

This clonotype was seen a handful of times. The V call is TRBV25-1, the J call TRBJ2-3; maybe TRBD2 (6 bases). The V end was cut by 3 bases, the J end by 5 bases, with 12 bases between. Germline V CDR1 and CDR2: MGHDK, SYGVNS. There are 14 residues in the CDR3. The CDR3 DNA is TGTGCCAGCAGTGATGCGGGGCGTGTAGATACGCAGTATTTT. Translating gives CASSDAGRVDTQYF.

This clonotype has more than one count but fewer than ten. This chain joins TRBV5-1 and TRBJ2-7, with 8 nucleotides matching TRBD1. Germline trimming cut 0 bases from V and 9 bases from J; bases unmatched to any gene: 8. This CDR3 region has 14 residues. Germline V gives CDR1 SGHRS, CDR2 YFSETQ. The CDR3 spells CASSLAGTGEGQYF. Written as DNA, the CDR3 is TGCGCCAGCAGCTTGGCGGGGACAGGCGAAGGGCAGTACTTC. The whole variable domain, remainder taken from reference TRBV5-1 and TRBJ2-7, is KAGVTQTPRYLIKTRGQQVTLSCSPISGHRSVSWYQQTPGQGLQFLFEYFSETQRNKGNFPGRFSGRQFSNSRSEMNVSTLELGDSALYLCASSLAGTGEGQYFGPGTRLTVT.

This clonotype came up a few times. The chain recombines TRBV7-9 with TRBJ2-7; 10 bases line up with TRBD1. V lost 5 bases to trimming and J lost 4 bases; unmatched junction nucleotides: 5. This CDR3 spans 14 amino acids. Germline loops: CDR1 SEHNR, CDR2 FQNEAQ (reference sequence). The CDR3 sequence is CASSLTGGLYEQYV. Written as DNA, the CDR3 is TGTGCCAGCAGCCTGACAGGGGGCCTGTACGAGCAGTACGTC.

At least ten counts were recorded for this clonotype. This rearrangement joins TRBV7-3 to TRBJ2-7; TRBD1 or TRBD2 may be the D gene (5 bases each). This CDR3 has 13 amino acids. V shed 5 bases and J shed 0 bases, with 8 bases lying between them. CDR1 is SGHTA, CDR2 FQGTGA, per germline. The CDR3 coding sequence is TGTGCCAGCAGCAGGGACGGCTCCTACGAGCAGTACTTC. This encodes CASSRDGSYEQYF.

Many counts were recorded for this clonotype. The chain has TRBV6-2 or TRBV6-3 and TRBJ2-1; TRBD2 agrees at 8 bases. V lost 5 bases and J lost 6; bases outside the gene matches: 9. Germline assignment: CDR1 MNHEY and CDR2 SVGEGT. This CDR3 has 15 residues. CDR3 loop: CASSPGGAGSNEQFF. In DNA form, the CDR3 reads TGTGCCAGCAGTCCCGGGGGGGCCGGAAGCAATGAGCAGTTCTTC.

A few counts support this clonotype. CDR3 residues: CASYPTPWHSSTDTQYF. The DNA of the CDR3 is TGTGCCAGCTACCCTACTCCATGGCACTCTAGCACAGATACGCAGTATTTT. This rearrangement joins TRBV6-2 or TRBV6-3 to TRBJ2-3; no definite D call. The CDR3 has 17 amino acids. Germline CDR1 and CDR2: MNHEY and SVGEGT. V dropped 8 bases and J dropped 0 bases, with 21 bases sitting between them.

This clonotype was picked up many times. This sequence joins TRBV5-1 and TRBJ2-4, with 14 bases fitting TRBD2. The trim removed 0 bases at V and 9 bases at J, leaving 5 bases unmatched. The germline V gene has CDR1 SGHRS and CDR2 YFSETQ. CDR3 length equals 16 residues. CDR3 in amino acids: CASSLGLAGGPGIQYF. CDR3 in DNA: TGCGCCAGCAGCTTGGGACTAGCGGGGGGGCCGGGCATTCAGTACTTC.

The chain employs TRBV5-1 and TRBJ2-3; 8 bases are a match to TRBD2. V gave up 4 bases and J gave up 1 base; unmatched junction bases: 8. The germline CDR1 and CDR2 sequences are SGHRS and YFSETQ. The CDR3 totals 16 residues. In DNA, the CDR3 is TGCGCCAGCAGCGCCTTGGGAGCGGGGGGCACAGATACGCAGTATTTT. This translates into CASSALGAGGTDTQYF.

The chain combines TRBV7-3 with TRBJ2-5; D is ambiguous. Germline V CDR1 and CDR2: SGHTA, FQGTGA. V lost 4 bases and J lost 6, with 12 bases in between. The CDR3 totals 13 residues. CDR3 nucleotide sequence: TGTGCCAGCAGCTCGGATACCCGACAGACCCAGTACTTC. Translation: CASSSDTRQTQYF.

This chain connects TRBV11-3 to TRBJ2-1; TRBD1 or TRBD2 may be the D gene (5 bases each). The CDR3 is made up of 14 amino acids. Germline V gene sequence: CDR1 SGHNT, CDR2 YENEEA. Trimming stripped 1 base from V and 5 bases from J, with 9 bases between. CDR3 amino acids: CASSLVGTDNEQFF. In DNA form, the CDR3 reads TGTGCCAGCAGCTTAGTGGGGACGGACAATGAGCAGTTCTTC.

V is TRBV7-2 and J is TRBJ1-2; D remains unclear. V shed 0 bases and J shed 7 bases, with 18 bases lying between them. The CDR3 loop spans 16 amino acids. Germline V lookup: CDR1 SGHTA, CDR2 FQGNSA. This CDR3 reads CASSLATALGIAGYTF. The CDR3 region has the DNA TGTGCCAGCAGCTTAGCCACAGCATTGGGTATAGCTGGCTACACCTTC.

V gene TRBV6-6 combines with J gene TRBJ2-2, with TRBD2 matching over 14 bases. Germline V gene sequence: CDR1 MNHNY, CDR2 SVGAGI (reference sequence). The CDR3 contains 18 residues. V shed 4 bases, J shed 7 bases, and the junction held 11 bases outside the gene matches. For the CDR3, the DNA is TGTGCCAGCAGTTTACCCCTCTCGACTAGCGGGGGGGTCGGGGAGCTGTTTTTT. Residues: CASSLPLSTSGGVGELFF.

Only a few counts were recorded for this clonotype. The CDR3 region has the DNA TGTGCTAGTGGCCATGTCGACAGATCCTACGAGCAGTACTTC. Translating gives CASGHVDRSYEQYF. The V gene is TRBV12-5, the J gene TRBJ2-7, with D possibly TRBD1 on 5 matching bases. V dropped 6 bases and J dropped 1 base, with 13 bases sitting between them. Germline loops: CDR1 LGHNT, CDR2 FRNRAP. CDR3 length: 14 residues.

The table lists this clonotype with many counts. The gene calls are TRBV20-1 and TRBJ2-7; the D gene is possibly TRBD2 (5 bases). This CDR3 region has 12 residues. The ends were cut back, 0 bases at V and 5 bases at J, with 8 bases in the middle. The V gene's germline CDR1 is DFQATT and CDR2 SNEGSKA (reference sequence). The CDR3 DNA follows: TGCAGTGCTAGAGAAGGACTGAACGAGCAGTACTTC. Protein product: CSAREGLNEQYF.

This clonotype was counted ten times or more. This chain's CDR3 is CASRDSLNIQYF. The CDR3 nucleotides are TGTGCCAGCAGGGACAGTTTAAACATTCAGTACTTC. J is TRBJ2-4 and V is TRBV2; D is perhaps TRBD1 (6 bases). With 6 bases removed from V and 6 bases from J, the gap between germline ends came to 9 bases. The CDR3 covers 12 residues. Germline V lookup: CDR1 SNHLY, CDR2 FYNNEI. Variable domain in full (rest from reference TRBV2 and TRBJ2-4): EPEVTQTPSHQVTQMGQEVILRCVPISNHLYFYWYRQILGQKVEFLVSFYNNEISEKSEIFDDQFSVERPDGSNFTLKIRSTKLEDSAMYFCASRDSLNIQYFGAGTRLSVL.

In its sample, this clonotype was seen once. In DNA, the CDR3 is TGTGCCACCAGCAGACCTTCTAACTCTGTACAGGGGGCAGGGGAGCAGTACTTC. The encoded protein is CATSRPSNSVQGAGEQYF. J is TRBJ2-7 and V is TRBV15, with TRBD1 matching over 9 bases. Germline CDR1 is LNHNV and CDR2 is YYDKDF (reference sequence). Unmatched junction bases numbered 18, after V lost 2 bases and J lost 7 bases. The CDR3 runs to 18 residues.

This clonotype was counted a few times. The chain links TRBV7-2 to TRBJ2-5, with 9 bases matching TRBD2. J was trimmed by 5 bases and V by 3 bases; bases with no gene match: 4. The CDR3 spans 14 residues. Germline assignment: CDR1 SGHTA and CDR2 FQGNSA. CDR3: CASSFSGGWETQYF. In DNA, the CDR3 is TGTGCCAGCAGCTTTAGCGGGGGTTGGGAGACCCAGTACTTC.

This clonotype was counted ten times or more. The chain recombines TRBV5-1 with TRBJ2-1; 12 nucleotides line up with TRBD2. Looked up from germline, CDR1 is SGHRS and CDR2 is YFSETQ. V lost 3 bases and J lost 10; bases outside the gene matches: 2. This CDR3 is 13 amino acids long. The CDR3: CASSSTSGGEQFF. The DNA of the CDR3 is TGCGCCAGCAGCTCGACTAGCGGGGGCGAGCAGTTCTTC.